One sample yielded the 14 T cell receptor beta chains listed below, sequenced in a study of cytomegalovirus exposure and HLA in healthy donors. 60 Vbeta and 13 Jbeta primers were used in PCR. Clones were sequenced by immunoSEQ multiplex PCR, and TCRdb holds only the in-frame ones, with some missing. This sample has 130,000 or so clones, with 70% to 85% found just once. Sequenced sample: PBMCs. These receptors were collected from a male donor in good health and CMV-seropositive.

This chain joins TRBV4-1 and TRBJ2-7; tentatively, D is TRBD1 (6 bases). The CDR3 totals 14 residues. The germline CDR1 and CDR2 sequences are MGHRA and YSYEKL. Trimming removed 0 bases at V and 5 bases at J, with 11 bases between. DNA for the CDR3: TGCGCCAGCAGCCAAGAGGCCAGGGGCGACGAGCAGTACTTC. Amino acids: CASSQEARGDEQYF.

This chain joins TRBV6-6 and TRBJ1-2; no firm D call. Deletions cut 5 bases from V and 6 bases from J, with 13 bases between. CDR1 and CDR2 (germline): MNHNY, SVGAGI (reference sequence). The CDR3 has 13 residues. In DNA, the CDR3 is TGTGCCAGCAGTGGAGGACCCTGGGATGGCTACACCTTC. Its translation is CASSGGPWDGYTF.

V and J are TRBV5-1 and TRBJ2-1; TRBD2 agrees at 10 bases. The germline CDR1 and CDR2 sequences are SGHRS and YFSETQ. The CDR3 sequence is 14 residues long. Losses at the gene ends were 2 bases for V and 10 bases for J; bases not matched to a gene: 6. The CDR3 DNA reads as TGCGCCAGCAGCTTCCTAGCGGGGGCAGACGAGCAGTTCTTC. Translated, it gives CASSFLAGADEQFF.

The J gene is TRBJ2-7, the V gene TRBV7-2; 10 bases map to TRBD1. This CDR3 is built from 13 residues. V was clipped by 5 bases and J by 5 bases; unmatched bases: 3. CDR1 and CDR2 from the germline V gene are SGHTA and FQGNSA. In nucleotides, the CDR3 is TGTGCCAGCAGCCGGACAGGGGGTAACGAGCAGTACTTC. It is translated as CASSRTGGNEQYF.

This chain uses TRBV4-1 with TRBJ2-3, with 7 bases matching TRBD2. The CDR3 loop spans 14 amino acids. Germline assignment: CDR1 MGHRA and CDR2 YSYEKL. Trimming removed 4 bases from V and 6 bases from J; junction bases left unmatched: 7. The CDR3 DNA reads TGCGCCAGCAGCCCTCGACTAGCCTTGGATACGCAGTATTTT. Its translation is CASSPRLALDTQYF.

This sequence joins TRBV9 and TRBJ2-7; 9 bases are a match to TRBD1. V was clipped by 0 bases and J by 0 bases; unmatched bases: 10. Germline values: CDR1 SGDLS, CDR2 YYNGEE. This CDR3 has 18 amino acids. Here the CDR3 reads CASSVAPGDRAYSYEQYF. Here the CDR3 DNA reads TGTGCCAGCAGCGTAGCCCCCGGGGACAGGGCCTACTCCTACGAGCAGTACTTC.

This clone was counted a few times. This rearrangement joins TRBV19 to TRBJ2-2; 8 bases match TRBD1. The CDR3 covers 16 residues. Trimming removed 3 bases from V and 7 bases from J; junction bases left unmatched: 10. Germline V gives CDR1 LNHDA, CDR2 SQIVND (reference sequence). The CDR3, as DNA: TGTGCCAGTAGTATTCTTCCAGGGGGCTTCGTCGGGGAGCTGTTTTTT. It codes for CASSILPGGFVGELFF. The full variable domain, its missing parts supplied by reference TRBV19 and TRBJ2-2, is DGGITQSPKYLFRKEGQNVTLSCEQNLNHDAMYWYRQDPGQGLRLIYYSQIVNDFQKGDIAEGYSVSREKKESFPLTVTSAQKNPTAFYLCASSILPGGFVGELFFGEGSRLTVL.

V and J are TRBV28 and TRBJ1-2; D gene unclear. The CDR3 sequence is 16 residues long. Germline CDR1 and CDR2: MDHEN and SYDVKM. Trimming took off 2 bases at V and 2 bases at J, with 15 bases between the two ends. CDR3 in amino acids: CASSLRPGAGNYGYTF. CDR3 DNA: TGTGCCAGCAGTTTAAGACCAGGCGCCGGCAACTATGGCTACACCTTC.

The chain uses TRBV5-3 and TRBJ2-7, with 10 bases identical to TRBD2. TRBV5-3 is recorded as an ORF, its role being uncertain. The V segment lost 4 bases and the J segment 0 bases; nucleotides outside the gene matches: 4. The CDR3 spans 15 residues. The CDR3 region is CARSPSGGSSYEQYF. Written as DNA, the CDR3 is TGTGCCAGAAGCCCTAGCGGGGGAAGCTCCTACGAGCAGTACTTC.

This clone appeared once. The CDR3 nucleotides read TGTGCCAGTAGTTCGCCGGGACAGGTCCACGAGCAGTACTTC. This gives the protein CASSSPGQVHEQYF. This chain joins TRBV19 and TRBJ2-7, with TRBD1 matching 8 bases. The J segment lost 5 bases and the V segment lost 5 bases, leaving 8 bases of the junction unmatched. The V gene's germline CDR1 is LNHDA and CDR2 SQIVND (reference sequence). This CDR3 region has 14 residues.

The chain carries TRBV10-3 and TRBJ2-7, with D perhaps matching TRBD2 (6 bases). Germline V gene lookup returns CDR1 ENHRY and CDR2 SYGVKD. Trimming took 0 bases from V and 7 from J, leaving 13 bases between them. This CDR3 has 14 residues. The CDR3 bases are TGTGCCATCAGTGAGTCGGTTCGGGAGTTAGAGCAGTACTTC. It specifies CAISESVRELEQYF.

The chain couples TRBV7-8 to TRBJ2-7; a weak D match, TRBD2 (5 bases). V lost 0 bases, J lost 5 bases, and 8 bases lay in between. This CDR3 spans 13 amino acids. Germline loops: CDR1 SGHVS, CDR2 FQNEAQ. This chain's CDR3 is CASSLAGANEQYF. In nucleotides, the CDR3 is TGTGCCAGCAGCTTAGCGGGAGCTAACGAGCAGTACTTC.

V gene TRBV6-5 combines with J gene TRBJ2-5; D is uncertain. V lost 2 bases and J 5 bases, leaving 15 bases between the germline ends. Germline CDR1 is MNHEY and CDR2 is SVGAGI. CDR3 length: 15 residues. The CDR3 sequence: CASSYDPASGETQYF. As DNA, the CDR3 is TGTGCCAGCAGTTACGACCCAGCCTCGGGTGAGACCCAGTACTTC.

This chain uses TRBV27 with TRBJ1-2; 9 nucleotides align to TRBD1. With V trimmed by 8 bases and J by 8 bases, 6 bases remained unmatched. CDR1 is MNHEY, CDR2 SMNVEV, per germline (reference sequence). The CDR3 is 12 residues long. As DNA, the CDR3 is TGTGCCAGCCGAACAGGGGGCAGGGGCTACACCTTC. Its protein is CASRTGGRGYTF.